This T cell receptor beta chain appears in the sequencing data of a study of cytomegalovirus exposure and HLA in healthy donors. Overall study findings and caveats: Upon later analysis, TCR association rates were observed to vary by HLA locus, being highest for DRB1 and lowest for HLA-C. Accounts indicate the classifier identified cytomegalovirus status with strong specificity and sensitivity.

With respect to this clone: Its specificity is not known.

V lost 3 bases, J lost 6 bases, and 6 bases stayed unmatched. CDR1 and CDR2 (germline): GTSNPN, SVGIG (reference sequence). The CDR3 has 13 amino acids. The study ran its PCR with 60 Vbeta and 13 Jbeta primers. Profiling relied on immunoSEQ multiplex PCR, and the TCRdb table lists in-frame clones only, not all of them. The table lists fewer than 200,000 clones, 70% to 85% of them singletons. Sequenced sample: PBMCs. The sequence derives from a man aged 25 to 45 in good health and CMV-seropositive. This rearrangement joins TRBV30 to TRBJ1-1; 8 bases fit TRBD1. The CDR3 sequence is CAWSRQGRAEAFF. The DNA for the CDR3 is TGTGCCTGGAGCAGACAGGGGAGGGCTGAAGCTTTCTTT.